The present TCR beta chain was sequenced within a study of T-cell reconstitution after alpha-beta-depleted transplantation in children. Study-level results: After one year, T-cell counts and TCRbeta diversity mostly came from new T cells. About two months after transplant, alpha-beta T cells reportedly came from several hundred expanded graft clones.

For TCRbeta, the library was prepared with unique molecular identifiers. One entry per CDR3 protein, called by TCRdb with MiXCR from the PCR reads. The sample lists 490,000 or so distinct CDR3 sequences; 8% to 11% were seen once. The CDR3 is 14 residues long. Germline assignment: CDR1 DFQATT and CDR2 SNEGSKA (reference sequence). V was pared by 2 bases and J by 2 bases, with 10 bases between. This clonotype was counted ten times or more. The antigen is not known. The V gene is TRBV20-1, the J gene TRBJ2-1; no definite D call. The sample was PBMCs, taken before TCRalphabeta/CD19-depleted stem cell transplant. This sequence was found in a child aged 2-15 years with inherited bone marrow failure, due to receive a stem cell transplant. The DNA of the CDR3 is TGCAGTGCTAGATTTAGCATCCCCTACAATGAGCAGTTCTTC. It is translated as CSARFSIPYNEQFF.